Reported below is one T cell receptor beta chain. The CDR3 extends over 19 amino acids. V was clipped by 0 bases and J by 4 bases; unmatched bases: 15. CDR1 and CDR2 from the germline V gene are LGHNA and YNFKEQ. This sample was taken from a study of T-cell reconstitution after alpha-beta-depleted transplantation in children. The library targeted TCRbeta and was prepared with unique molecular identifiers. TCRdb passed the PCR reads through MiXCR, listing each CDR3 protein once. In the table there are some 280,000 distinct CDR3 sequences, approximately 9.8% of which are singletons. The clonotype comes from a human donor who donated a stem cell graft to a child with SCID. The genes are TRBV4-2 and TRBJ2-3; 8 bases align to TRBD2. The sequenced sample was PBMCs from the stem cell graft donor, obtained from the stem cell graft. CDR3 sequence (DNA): TGTGCCAGCAGCCAAGATCGGCGAGGGCGGGGGGCAGAGGCAGATACGCAGTATTTT. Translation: CASSQDRRGRGAEADTQYF.